This is a list of T cell receptor beta chains from one sample in a study of cytomegalovirus exposure and HLA in healthy donors. The assay was immunoSEQ multiplex PCR, and TCRdb's table has in-frame clones only and misses some. Of 200,000 or so clones in the sample, roughly 84% were seen once. Sequencing input: PBMCs. The origin of the receptors is a woman between 50 and 59 years old in good health and CMV-seropositive. CDR3s include the opening cysteine and the closing phenylalanine or tryptophan. The D gene is left open where the match is weak.

V gene	J gene	D gene	CDR3 protein
TRBV2	TRBJ2-7	TRBD2	CASSGPGLGSEQYF
TRBV6-5	TRBJ1-5	TRBD1	CASSPGTETSPQHF
TRBV10-2	TRBJ1-2	TRBD1	CASRGLQGENYGYTF
TRBV7-6	TRBJ2-1	TRBD2	CASSSPPWAGGPLNEQFF
TRBV7-3	TRBJ2-3	-	CASSNMGAATDTQYF
TRBV6-5	TRBJ1-1	-	CASRGGEDTTEAFF
TRBV9	TRBJ1-1	-	CASSETVNTEAFF
TRBV7-2	TRBJ1-2	TRBD1	CASLTGVGGYTF
TRBV15	TRBJ2-5	TRBD1	CATSRDRAQETQYF
TRBV7-3	TRBJ2-2	-	CASGQGPGELFF
TRBV28	TRBJ1-2	TRBD1	CASSRLPGQGGSLYGYTF
TRBV4-3	TRBJ2-3	-	CASSQDGGTDTQYF
TRBV2	TRBJ2-1	-	CASSQGSYNEQFF
TRBV5-1	TRBJ2-3	-	CASSSSSGATDTQYF
TRBV6-1	TRBJ1-1	TRBD1	CASTLSGGDTEAFF
TRBV7-9	TRBJ1-1	-	CASSLLTGSDGAFF
TRBV7-8	TRBJ2-5	TRBD1	CASSSKDRGRAGPQETQYF
TRBV2	TRBJ1-1	-	CASSESPTVNTEAFF
TRBV28	TRBJ1-1	TRBD1	CASSLGQGTSPRGAFF
TRBV28	TRBJ2-7	TRBD1	CASRPTGQIAYEQYF
TRBV7-9	TRBJ2-3	-	CASSLDRDTDTQYF
TRBV28	TRBJ2-1	-	CASIAGNEQFF
TRBV5-4	TRBJ2-3	-	CASSLFQREDTQYF
TRBV5-4	TRBJ2-2	-	CASSLARRGIFGELFF
TRBV6-1	TRBJ1-1	-	CASTSGEWWNTEAFF
TRBV12-5	TRBJ2-3	-	CASGPAGDFDTQYF
TRBV5-1	TRBJ2-3	-	CASSLETATSTDTQYF
TRBV6-1	TRBJ1-6	-	CASSEAEVRSSPLHF
TRBV15	TRBJ1-2	TRBD1	CATSRARGTGGGYGYTF
TRBV27	TRBJ2-3	-	CASSLGWRDRGSTDTQYF